Included here is one T cell receptor beta chain sequence, with context. CDR3 length: 14 residues. V gave up 0 bases and J gave up 12 bases, with 16 bases separating them. Per the germline V gene, CDR1 is SGDLS and CDR2 is YYNGEE. This entry belongs to a study of T cell responses to AZD1222 COVID-19 vaccine. Profiled with immunoSEQ multiplex PCR; TCRdb holds only in-frame clones, not every one. The table has approximately 80,000 clones, around 85% seen once; the top ten hold about 3.4%. The source material was peripheral blood, sampled 28 days after the second AZD1222 dose. The TCR comes from an adult who received the AZD1222 COVID-19 vaccine. This chain joins TRBV9 and TRBJ1-5; D unclear. CDR3 amino acids: CASSVDKAGASQHF. For the CDR3, the DNA is TGTGCCAGCAGCGTAGATAAAGCAGGAGCGAGCCAGCATTTT.